Detailed here is one T cell receptor beta chain. Germline CDR1 and CDR2: LNHDA and SQIVND (reference sequence). V dropped 7 bases and J dropped 3; count of bases not matched to a gene: 5. The CDR3 extends over 14 amino acids. These data come from a study of technical replicates of blood from four donors. Method: immunoSEQ multiplex PCR; TCRdb's copy keeps in-frame clones and lacks some. The data show about 95,000 clones, around 95% seen once. Sequencing used T cells isolated from PBMCs. The clonotype originates from a human donor in good health. The rearrangement uses TRBV19 and TRBJ1-1; 10 bases fit TRBD1. DNA for the CDR3: TGTGCCAGTACTCCTGGACAGGGGGACACTGAAGCTTTCTTT. Residues: CASTPGQGDTEAFF.